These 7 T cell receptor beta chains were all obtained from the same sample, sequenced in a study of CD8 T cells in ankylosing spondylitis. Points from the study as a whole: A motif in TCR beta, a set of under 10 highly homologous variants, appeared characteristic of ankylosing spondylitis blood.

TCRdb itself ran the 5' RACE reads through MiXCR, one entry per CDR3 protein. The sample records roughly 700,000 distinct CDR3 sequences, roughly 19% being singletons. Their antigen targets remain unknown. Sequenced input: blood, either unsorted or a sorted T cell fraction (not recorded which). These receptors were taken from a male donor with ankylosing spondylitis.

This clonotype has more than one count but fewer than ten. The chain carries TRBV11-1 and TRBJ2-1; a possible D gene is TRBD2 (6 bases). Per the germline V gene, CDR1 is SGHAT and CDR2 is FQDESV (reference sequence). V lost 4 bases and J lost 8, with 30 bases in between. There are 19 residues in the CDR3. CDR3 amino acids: CASSSRDSSTGTGSDEQFF. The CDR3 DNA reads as TGTGCCAGCAGCTCCCGGGACTCCTCCACCGGGACCGGCTCAGATGAGCAGTTCTTC.

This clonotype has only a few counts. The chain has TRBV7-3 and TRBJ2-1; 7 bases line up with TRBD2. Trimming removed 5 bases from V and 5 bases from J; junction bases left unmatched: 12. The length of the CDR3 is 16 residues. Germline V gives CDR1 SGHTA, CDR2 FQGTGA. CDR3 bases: TGTGCCAGCAGCCCCAGACTAGCCCTGGCCCACAATGAGCAGTTCTTC. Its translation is CASSPRLALAHNEQFF.

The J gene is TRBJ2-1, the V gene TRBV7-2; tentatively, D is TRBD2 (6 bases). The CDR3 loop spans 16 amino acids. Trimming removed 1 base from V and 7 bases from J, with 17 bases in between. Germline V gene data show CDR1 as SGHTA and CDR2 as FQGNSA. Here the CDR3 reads CASSLVDGSSWNEQFF. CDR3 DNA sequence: TGTGCCAGCAGCTTAGTAGACGGGAGCTCTTGGAATGAGCAGTTCTTC. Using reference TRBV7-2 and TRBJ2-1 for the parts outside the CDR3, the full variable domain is GAGVSQSPSNKVTEKGKDVELRCDPISGHTALYWYRQSLGQGLEFLIYFQGNSAPDKSGLPSDRFSAERTGGSVSTLTIQRTQQEDSAVYLCASSLVDGSSWNEQFFGPGTRLTVL.

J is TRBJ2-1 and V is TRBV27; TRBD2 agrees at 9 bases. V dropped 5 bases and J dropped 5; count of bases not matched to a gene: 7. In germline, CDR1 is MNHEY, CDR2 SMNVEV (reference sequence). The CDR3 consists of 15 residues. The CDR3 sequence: CASSLSGLANNEQFF. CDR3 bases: TGTGCCAGCAGTCTAAGTGGACTAGCGAACAATGAGCAGTTCTTC.

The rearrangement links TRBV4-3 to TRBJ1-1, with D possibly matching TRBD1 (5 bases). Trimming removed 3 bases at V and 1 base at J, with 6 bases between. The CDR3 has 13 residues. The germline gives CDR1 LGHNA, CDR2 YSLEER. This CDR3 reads CASSQRGNTEAFF. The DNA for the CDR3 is TGCGCCAGCAGCCAGAGGGGGAACACTGAAGCTTTCTTT.

In DNA, the CDR3 is TGTGCCAGCAGACAGGGGGCTAATTACTACGAGCAGTACTTC. This translates into CASRQGANYYEQYF. The J gene is TRBJ2-7, the V gene TRBV12-3 or TRBV12-4; TRBD1 agrees at 9 bases. The CDR3 loop spans 14 amino acids. V lost 6 bases to trimming and J lost 3 bases; unmatched junction nucleotides: 6.

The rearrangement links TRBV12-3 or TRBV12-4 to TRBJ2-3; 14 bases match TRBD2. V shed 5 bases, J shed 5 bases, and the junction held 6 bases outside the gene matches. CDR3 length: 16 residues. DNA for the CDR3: TGTGCCAGCAGTCCGACTAGCGGGGGGGCCAGAGATACGCAGTATTTT. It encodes CASSPTSGGARDTQYF.